This TCR beta chain was profiled in a study of cytomegalovirus exposure and HLA in healthy donors. This clone was counted once. Antigen: not known. One end of the junction varies from germline; a read error may be responsible. Study outcomes and limitations: Most TCRs appeared rarely, but some public TCRs recurred in many donors. Later examination showed HLA-associated TCR beta chains had greater clonal expansion than equally common others. A later analysis reportedly found that, within productive TCRs, an Asian-associated ancestry cluster had fewer N-insertions than the mean observed across the roughly 670 donors. The authors later linked a missense DCLRE1C variant to TCR beta V- and J-gene trimming.

Looked up from germline, CDR1 is SEHNR and CDR2 is FQNEAQ (reference sequence). The CDR3 has 12 amino acids. 13 Jbeta primers and 60 Vbeta primers were used for the PCR. Assay: immunoSEQ multiplex PCR; the TCRdb copy retains only in-frame clones and omits some. The profile shows about 180,000 clones, around 82% of them singletons. Sample: PBMCs. The receptor's source is a man in his 60s in good health and CMV-seronegative. V usage is TRBV7-9 and J usage is TRBJ2-7, with D tentatively TRBD1 (5 bases). Written as DNA, the CDR3 is TGTTCCAGCAGCCCACAGGACAACGAGCAGTACTTC. Protein sequence: CSSSPQDNEQYF. Full variable domain (outside the CDR3, taken from reference TRBV7-9 and TRBJ2-7): DTGVSQNPRHKITKRGQNVTFRCDPISEHNRLYWYRQTLGQGPEFLTYFQNEAQLEKSRLLSDRFSAERPKGSFSTLEIQRTEQGDSAMYLCSSSPQDNEQYFGPGTRLTVT.